The sequence of this TCR beta chain was determined in a study of cytomegalovirus exposure and HLA in healthy donors. This clone was recorded once. The PCR had 60 Vbeta and 13 Jbeta primers. This table comes from immunoSEQ multiplex PCR, and its TCRdb copy is limited to in-frame clones, with some not included. The data show around 140,000 clones, 77% seen once. V lost 0 bases and J 5 bases, leaving 14 bases between the germline ends. The germline gives CDR1 SGHDT, CDR2 YYEEEE. The CDR3 is made up of 15 amino acids. This rearrangement joins TRBV5-6 to TRBJ1-1; possibly TRBD1 for D (5 bases). Sequencing input: PBMCs. The TCR sequence derives from a male donor in good health and CMV-seropositive. The CDR3 nucleotides are TGTGCCAGCAGCTTGGTTTGGCAGGGCGGTACTGAAGCTTTCTTT. Its translation is CASSLVWQGGTEAFF.